A single sample gave rise to the 13 T cell receptor beta chains below, sequenced in a study of T cell changes during pregnancy in multiple sclerosis. Only in-frame clones appear in the TCRdb table, and some are missing; sequencing was by immunoSEQ multiplex PCR. The table has 85,000 to 100,000 clones, around 92% seen once. Here the sequenced sample was peripheral blood, taken in the first trimester of pregnancy. Every receptor here comes from a female donor with multiple sclerosis, enrolled in a pregnancy study.

In DNA, the CDR3 is TGTGCCAGCAGTCCCAGGAGGGGCTTGAACACTGAAGCTTTCTTT. Its protein is CASSPRRGLNTEAFF. V gene TRBV6-5 combines with J gene TRBJ1-1, with D possibly being TRBD1 (5 bases). The CDR3 totals 15 residues. V dropped 5 bases and J dropped 0 bases, with 13 bases sitting between them. CDR1 and CDR2 (germline): MNHEY, SVGAGI.

This chain links TRBV7-6 with TRBJ2-7, with D possibly being TRBD1 (6 bases). The germline V gene encodes CDR1 SGHVS and CDR2 FNYEAQ. The CDR3 sequence is 14 residues long. V dropped 4 bases and J dropped 7 bases, with 17 bases sitting between them. DNA for the CDR3: TGTGCCAGCAGCTCCGGGACATCCTTTTTGGAGCAGTACTTC. It yields the protein CASSSGTSFLEQYF.

CDR3 amino acids: CASSSLTGDTEAFF. The DNA of the CDR3 is TGTGCCAGCAGCTCACTTACAGGGGACACTGAAGCTTTCTTT. The V gene is TRBV7-6, the J gene TRBJ1-1, with 7 bases aligning to TRBD1. CDR3 length equals 14 residues. With 4 bases clipped from V and 3 bases from J, the junction kept 5 bases outside the gene matches. Per the germline V gene, CDR1 is SGHVS and CDR2 is FNYEAQ.

The chain is built from TRBV19 and TRBJ1-5, with TRBD1 as a possible D gene (5 bases). CDR1 and CDR2 from the germline V gene are LNHDA and SQIVND (reference sequence). The CDR3 extends over 14 amino acids. V was pared by 6 bases and J by 1 base, with 10 bases between. The CDR3 sequence is CASRTGGSNQPQHF. The CDR3 nucleotides are TGTGCCAGTAGGACGGGGGGAAGCAATCAGCCCCAGCATTTT.

The V call is TRBV2, the J call TRBJ2-3; D call uncertain. The CDR3 length is 13 residues. V shed 4 bases and J shed 1 base, with 6 bases lying between them. Germline-derived CDR1 and CDR2 are SNHLY and FYNNEI. CDR3 amino acids: CASSVLGTDTQYF. The DNA of the CDR3 is TGTGCCAGCAGTGTCTTAGGCACAGATACGCAGTATTTT.

J is TRBJ2-5 and V is TRBV7-6, with D perhaps TRBD2 (5 bases). Germline V gene data show CDR1 as SGHVS and CDR2 as FNYEAQ. CDR3 length equals 14 residues. V was pared by 5 bases and J by 5 bases, with 15 bases between. The CDR3 region is CASSPPGGRETQYF. As DNA, the CDR3 is TGTGCCAGCAGCCCCCCCGGAGGAAGGGAGACCCAGTACTTC. The whole variable domain, remainder taken from reference TRBV7-6 and TRBJ2-5, is GAGVSQSPRYKVTKRGQDVALRCDPISGHVSLYWYRQALGQGPEFLTYFNYEAQQDKSGLPNDRFSAERPEGSISTLTIQRTEQRDSAMYRCASSPPGGRETQYFGPGTRLLVL.

This clone was seen only a few times. The J gene is TRBJ2-1, the V gene TRBV29-1; 11 bases match TRBD2. There are 13 residues in the CDR3. The germline V gene encodes CDR1 SQVTM and CDR2 ANQGSEA. V trimming: 7 bases; J trimming: 8 bases; junction bases outside the gene matches: 7. CDR3 amino acids: CSGSGRVHDEQFF. The CDR3 nucleotides read TGCAGCGGTAGCGGGAGGGTGCACGATGAGCAGTTCTTC.

The rearrangement uses TRBV28 and TRBJ2-3; D is unclear. Germline V CDR1 and CDR2: MDHEN, SYDVKM. The CDR3 is 13 amino acids. V was cut by 6 bases and J by 6 bases, with 13 bases left in between. This chain's CDR3 is CASSSLPRDTQYF. The CDR3 coding sequence is TGTGCCAGCAGCTCTCTACCTCGGGATACGCAGTATTTT.

The chain recombines TRBV29-1 with TRBJ2-2, with a tentative D call TRBD2 (6 bases). The V gene lost 7 bases and the J gene lost 2 bases, with 11 bases spanning the gap. The CDR3 sequence is 13 residues long. Per the germline V gene, CDR1 is SQVTM and CDR2 is ANQGSEA. The CDR3 loop reads CSARDSNTGELFF. In DNA form, the CDR3 reads TGCAGCGCCCGGGACTCAAACACCGGGGAGCTGTTTTTT.

The chain carries TRBV11-3 and TRBJ2-1, with 8 bases identical to TRBD2. This CDR3 has 16 amino acids. V lost 0 bases to trimming and J lost 1 base; unmatched junction nucleotides: 2. Looked up from germline, CDR1 is SGHNT and CDR2 is YENEEA. CDR3 in DNA: TGTGCCAGCAGCTTAGACGGGAGGGATTCCTACAATGAGCAGTTCTTC. Its translation: CASSLDGRDSYNEQFF.

The chain couples TRBV19 to TRBJ2-7; tentatively, D is TRBD1 (5 bases). From germline, CDR1 is LNHDA and CDR2 SQIVND (reference sequence). This CDR3 is built from 13 residues. V gave up 9 bases and J gave up 0 bases, with 12 bases separating them. DNA of the CDR3: TGTGCCAGCGCGGAACAGGACTCCTACGAGCAGTACTTC. Amino acid sequence: CASAEQDSYEQYF.

The CDR3 DNA follows: TGTGCCAGCTCACCAACACGACTAGCGGGAGGTGTCAATGAGCAGTTCTTC. Residues: CASSPTRLAGGVNEQFF. The V and J genes are TRBV18 and TRBJ2-1, with 13 bases identical to TRBD2. The CDR3 covers 17 residues. V trimming: 2 bases; J trimming: 6 bases; junction bases outside the gene matches: 7. CDR1 is KGHSH and CDR2 is LQKENI in the germline V gene.

V is TRBV29-1 and J is TRBJ2-5, with unresolved D. The CDR3 extends over 14 amino acids. Trimming pared 7 bases from V and 4 bases from J, leaving 19 bases between. The germline gives CDR1 SQVTM, CDR2 ANQGSEA. The CDR3 DNA follows: TGCAGCGCATGCCCGGCGTTGAGGAGAGAGACCCAGTACTTC. Translating gives CSACPALRRETQYF.